The sequence of this T cell receptor beta chain was determined in a study of post-analysis software for immune sequencing data. At the level of the study: In terms of disease course, relapsing-remitting, secondary progressive and progressive-relapsing multiple sclerosis were included.

The CDR3 covers 15 residues. V lost 3 bases, J lost 1 base, and 12 bases lay in between. As to this clonotype: The antigen is unknown.

Built from TCR beta cDNA, the libraries had unique molecular identifiers in them. TCRdb reprocessed the PCR reads via MiXCR and lists one record per CDR3 protein. This table holds approximately 570,000 distinct CDR3 sequences, 40% to 50% found once. Overall study findings and caveats: Four or five TRBV segments occurring more often in patients than controls included TRBV5-6, TRBV5-1 and TRBV20-1. Significantly decreased normalized Chao1 diversity was recorded for multiple sclerosis patients relative to controls.

The rearrangement links TRBV12-3 or TRBV12-4 to TRBJ1-1; D possibly corresponds to TRBD1 (5 bases). Sequencing was carried out using blood. This receptor was taken from a girl aged 10 to 17 with multiple sclerosis. The CDR3 loop reads CASSLGVISNTEAFF. Written as DNA, the CDR3 is TGTGCCAGCAGTTTGGGGGTTATTTCGAACACTGAAGCTTTCTTT.